What follows are 8 T cell receptor beta chains derived from one specimen sequenced in a study of shared clonotypes between healthy human individuals. The method was immunoSEQ multiplex PCR; TCRdb's version includes in-frame clones alone and lacks a portion of them. This table holds 2 million to 3 million clones, over 85% found once. Sequencing input: naive CD4+ T cells from PBMCs. Subset in this sample: CD45RA+ positively selected. The receptor set was obtained from a man aged 18 to 29 in good health. Some clones in this sample may be carry-over from other donors' samples.

The J gene is TRBJ2-7, the V gene TRBV29-1, with 9 nucleotides matching TRBD1. Germline CDR1 is SQVTM and CDR2 is ANQGSEA. The CDR3 is 17 amino acids. Here the CDR3 DNA reads TGCGGATTCCGCACCACCCACAGGGGGCCCTACTCCTACGAGCAGTACTTC. It is translated as CGFRTTHRGPYSYEQYF.

The chain links TRBV6-1 to TRBJ1-3, with D tentatively TRBD1 (5 bases). Trimming shortened V by 2 bases and J by 1 base, and 21 bases separated the two germline ends. The CDR3 is 19 amino acids. Germline V gene sequence: CDR1 MNHNS, CDR2 SASEGT. The CDR3 sequence: CASSELNMAGWISGNTIYF. DNA of the CDR3: TGTGCCAGCAGTGAACTTAATATGGCAGGGTGGATTTCTGGAAACACCATATATTTT.

The rearrangement uses TRBV28 and TRBJ1-3; D perhaps matches TRBD1 (5 bases). The V end lost 1 base, the J end lost 5 bases, and 9 bases lay between the germline ends. The CDR3 is made up of 14 amino acids. CDR1 is MDHEN, CDR2 SYDVKM, per germline. The CDR3 bases are TGTGCCAGCAGTTTATCAGACAGAAGAAACACCATATATTTT. Protein product: CASSLSDRRNTIYF.

The genes are TRBV28 and TRBJ2-7; D perhaps matches TRBD2 (5 bases). CDR3 size: 15 residues. Germline V lookup: CDR1 MDHEN, CDR2 SYDVKM. With 6 bases removed from V and 2 bases from J, the gap between germline ends came to 17 bases. This CDR3 reads CASSMFREKPYEQYF. In nucleotides, the CDR3 is TGTGCCAGCAGCATGTTTCGGGAAAAACCCTACGAGCAGTACTTC.

The chain combines TRBV7-3 with TRBJ2-7, with 10 positions matching TRBD2. The germline CDR1 and CDR2 sequences are SGHTA and FQGTGA. Trimming removed 4 bases from V and 7 bases from J; junction bases left unmatched: 7. The length of the CDR3 is 14 residues. The DNA for the CDR3 is TGTGCCAGCAGCTCCGGGACTAGCGATCGGGAGCAGTACTTC. Translation gives CASSSGTSDREQYF. Full variable domain (missing parts from reference TRBV7-3 and TRBJ2-7): GAGVSQTPSNKVTEKGKYVELRCDPISGHTALYWYRQSLGQGPEFLIYFQGTGAADDSGLPNDRFFAVRPEGSVSTLKIQRTERGDSAVYLCASSSGTSDREQYFGPGTRLTVT.

The chain combines TRBV7-9 with TRBJ2-5, with a tentative D call TRBD1 (6 bases). This CDR3 has 12 amino acids. Trimming removed 3 bases at V and 5 bases at J, with 7 bases between. The germline gives CDR1 SEHNR, CDR2 FQNEAQ (reference sequence). The CDR3 here is CASSFQGETQYF. The CDR3 DNA follows: TGTGCCAGCAGCTTCCAGGGGGAGACCCAGTACTTC. The entire variable domain, with the rest obtained from reference TRBV7-9 and TRBJ2-5, is as follows: DTGVSQNPRHKITKRGQNVTFRCDPISEHNRLYWYRQTLGQGPEFLTYFQNEAQLEKSRLLSDRFSAERPKGSFSTLEIQRTEQGDSAMYLCASSFQGETQYFGPGTRLLVL.

V and J are TRBV28 and TRBJ2-4; 13 bases match TRBD2. V was pared by 6 bases and J by 4 bases, with 12 bases of the junction left unmatched. Per germline, CDR1 MDHEN and CDR2 SYDVKM. CDR3 length equals 18 residues. The CDR3 DNA reads as TGTGCCAGCAGCCCAGGACTAGCGGGAGAGGGAGGTAAAAACATTCAGTACTTC. Its protein product is CASSPGLAGEGGKNIQYF.

The chain uses TRBV11-1 and TRBJ2-2; no clear D. The CDR3 runs 14 residues. V lost 0 bases and J 2 bases, leaving 4 bases between the germline ends. Germline CDR1 and CDR2: SGHAT and FQDESV (reference sequence). The CDR3 protein is CASSLAQNTGELFF. In DNA form, the CDR3 reads TGTGCCAGCAGCTTAGCGCAAAACACCGGGGAGCTGTTTTTT.